This TCR beta chain was identified in a study of CD8 T cells in ankylosing spondylitis. This clonotype was seen a handful of times. Antigen specificity is unknown. Trimming cost V 6 bases and J 8 bases, with 16 bases left between them. This CDR3 contains 13 residues. The germline V gene has CDR1 MNHNY and CDR2 SVGAGI (reference sequence). One entry per CDR3 protein, called by TCRdb with MiXCR from the 5' RACE reads. The data contain some 290,000 distinct CDR3 sequences, about 19% of them singletons. Broader study findings: Disease-linked clones reportedly showed significant enrichment in matched ankylosing spondylitis synovial fluid. Certain motif variants had earlier been reported in reactive arthritis synovial fluid and blood.

This sequence was found in a male donor with ankylosing spondylitis or in good health (not recorded which). The chain is built from TRBV6-6 and TRBJ1-2, with a possible D match to TRBD1 (5 bases). The sequenced material came from blood, either unsorted or a sorted T cell fraction (not recorded which). The CDR3 loop reads CASRKGDLGGYTF. The CDR3 coding sequence is TGTGCCAGCAGGAAAGGGGACCTAGGGGGCTACACCTTC.